A selection of T cell receptor beta chains follows, all from one sample in a study of T-cell reconstitution after alpha-beta-depleted transplantation in children. One entry per CDR3 protein results from TCRdb running MiXCR on the PCR reads. The sample lists 780,000 or so distinct CDR3 sequences, under 20% seen once, with about 4.6% in the top ten. The sequencing here drew on PBMCs, mostly from graft donor cells, taken 360 days after TCRalphabeta/CD19-depleted stem cell transplant. The receptors derive from a male patient younger than 18 who had a stem cell transplant for acute lymphoblastic leukemia, so the T cells may come from the graft donor. CDR3s include the opening cysteine and the closing phenylalanine or tryptophan. Fields, in order: V gene, D gene, J gene, CDR3 protein. The D gene is left open where the match is weak.

v_call: TRBV12-3/TRBV12-4
d_call: TRBD2
j_call: TRBJ2-3
cdr3_aa: CASSPTSGSPRSTDTQYF

v_call: TRBV5-1
d_call: NA
j_call: TRBJ2-6
cdr3_aa: CASREVGANVLTF

v_call: TRBV12-3/TRBV12-4
d_call: NA
j_call: TRBJ1-5
cdr3_aa: CASSLGQPSNQPQHF

v_call: TRBV29-1
d_call: NA
j_call: TRBJ2-7
cdr3_aa: CSVESGYEQYF

v_call: TRBV4-1
d_call: NA
j_call: TRBJ2-7
cdr3_aa: CASSQPYQTARTYEQYF

v_call: TRBV6-7
d_call: NA
j_call: TRBJ2-7
cdr3_aa: CASIPSVRPYEQYF

v_call: TRBV6-2/TRBV6-3
d_call: TRBD2
j_call: TRBJ2-2
cdr3_aa: CASSPAGLAGHSNTGELFF

v_call: TRBV5-1
d_call: NA
j_call: TRBJ1-1
cdr3_aa: CASRNGGGTEAFF

v_call: TRBV5-1
d_call: NA
j_call: TRBJ2-2
cdr3_aa: CASSLGPLAVTGELFF

v_call: TRBV20-1
d_call: NA
j_call: TRBJ2-1
cdr3_aa: CSALGTRAYNEQFF

v_call: TRBV4-1
d_call: TRBD1
j_call: TRBJ2-3
cdr3_aa: CASSQDPRDRQMQYF

v_call: TRBV7-9
d_call: NA
j_call: TRBJ2-5
cdr3_aa: CASIHRGWETQYF

v_call: TRBV25-1
d_call: TRBD1
j_call: TRBJ1-2
cdr3_aa: CASSLTGSSYGYTF

v_call: TRBV19
d_call: NA
j_call: TRBJ2-1
cdr3_aa: CASGTGGRGSYNEQFF

v_call: TRBV19
d_call: NA
j_call: TRBJ2-2
cdr3_aa: CASQSRGFGELFF

v_call: TRBV20-1
d_call: TRBD2
j_call: TRBJ2-7
cdr3_aa: CSVGPGLAGRILFEQYF

v_call: TRBV7-7
d_call: NA
j_call: TRBJ2-2
cdr3_aa: CASSQVHTGELFF

v_call: TRBV29-1
d_call: NA
j_call: TRBJ2-3
cdr3_aa: CSVPRGLSTDTQYF

v_call: TRBV5-4
d_call: NA
j_call: TRBJ2-5
cdr3_aa: CASSPGTRYQETQYF

v_call: TRBV6-5
d_call: NA
j_call: TRBJ1-1
cdr3_aa: CASSWGTRSTEAFF

v_call: TRBV5-1
d_call: TRBD1
j_call: TRBJ2-5
cdr3_aa: CASSLAWDRGTETQYF

v_call: TRBV24-1
d_call: TRBD2
j_call: TRBJ2-5
cdr3_aa: CATSDWGTSEKETQYF

v_call: TRBV29-1
d_call: TRBD2
j_call: TRBJ2-3
cdr3_aa: CSSRTSGSHTDTQYF

v_call: TRBV28
d_call: TRBD2
j_call: TRBJ2-7
cdr3_aa: CASTMGLAGVDEQYF

v_call: TRBV4-1
d_call: TRBD2
j_call: TRBJ2-7
cdr3_aa: CASSLSPGTNEQYF

v_call: TRBV11-2
d_call: TRBD2
j_call: TRBJ2-1
cdr3_aa: CASSSAGEWSNEQFF

v_call: TRBV12-3/TRBV12-4
d_call: TRBD2
j_call: TRBJ2-1
cdr3_aa: CASSLSRSGSYEQFF

v_call: TRBV7-2
d_call: NA
j_call: TRBJ2-2
cdr3_aa: CASSLVRTRNLGGELFF

v_call: TRBV29-1
d_call: NA
j_call: TRBJ2-5
cdr3_aa: CSVGPGETQYF

v_call: TRBV28
d_call: TRBD2
j_call: TRBJ2-2
cdr3_aa: CASSSPAGGDTGELFF

v_call: TRBV12-3/TRBV12-4
d_call: TRBD1
j_call: TRBJ1-3
cdr3_aa: CASREQGAGNTIYF

v_call: TRBV7-9
d_call: NA
j_call: TRBJ2-7
cdr3_aa: CASSARVYEQYF

v_call: TRBV5-1
d_call: NA
j_call: TRBJ2-1
cdr3_aa: CASRGDWGPSYNEQFF

v_call: TRBV18
d_call: TRBD2
j_call: TRBJ2-3
cdr3_aa: CASSPRLAGESDTQYF

v_call: TRBV20-1
d_call: TRBD2
j_call: TRBJ2-7
cdr3_aa: CSALSTSGRAYEQYF

v_call: TRBV27
d_call: NA
j_call: TRBJ2-7
cdr3_aa: CASRDLTRAIYEQYF

v_call: TRBV29-1
d_call: NA
j_call: TRBJ2-4
cdr3_aa: CSVEDSPTRRAKNIQYF

v_call: TRBV5-1
d_call: NA
j_call: TRBJ1-2
cdr3_aa: CASSLRGPLRGYTF

v_call: TRBV12-3/TRBV12-4
d_call: NA
j_call: TRBJ1-5
cdr3_aa: CASSLGGISNQPQHF

v_call: TRBV12-3/TRBV12-4
d_call: TRBD1
j_call: TRBJ1-3
cdr3_aa: CASSPRTGERNTIYF

v_call: TRBV5-1
d_call: NA
j_call: TRBJ2-2
cdr3_aa: CASSESHRVTGELFF

v_call: TRBV29-1
d_call: TRBD1
j_call: TRBJ1-1
cdr3_aa: CSAGDRNTEAFF

v_call: TRBV27
d_call: NA
j_call: TRBJ2-5
cdr3_aa: CASSTFLFFGPSYQETQYF

v_call: TRBV7-9
d_call: NA
j_call: TRBJ1-4
cdr3_aa: CASSLERTVNEKLFF

v_call: TRBV20-1
d_call: NA
j_call: TRBJ2-3
cdr3_aa: CSARLSSDTQYF

v_call: TRBV27
d_call: TRBD1
j_call: TRBJ1-1
cdr3_aa: CASVRQGTGGEAFF